Ten or more counts support the clone carrying this TCR beta chain. Its antigen is as yet unknown. The data belong to a study of T cells in Graves' hyperthyroidism and ophthalmopathy. Overall study results and limits: The model forecast ophthalmopathy, anticipating it by a median 6.5 months before onset. Blood shared most expanded thyroid clonotypes above 0.001.

CDR3 length: 13 residues. V trimming: 6 bases; J trimming: 5 bases; junction bases outside the gene matches: 4. Germline loops: CDR1 MNHNS, CDR2 SASEGT. The CDR3 regions of TCR beta were amplified from RNA transcripts. The HTBI primer set drove a first-round RT-PCR of the TCR CDR3. A single record per CDR3 protein comes from TCRdb applying MiXCR to the multiplex PCR reads. The top ten clones hold around a sixth of a sample with around 520,000 distinct CDR3 sequences, over 13% of them seen once. Diagnosis rested on symptoms, serum thyroxine and TRAb, thyroid ultrasound, and orbital computed tomography.

The V and J genes are TRBV6-1 and TRBJ1-5, with 7 bases aligning to TRBD1. Sequenced sample: blood. The sequence came from a woman aged 18-29 years with Graves' hyperthyroidism. The chain's CDR3 is CASRSTGDQPQHF. Written as DNA, the CDR3 is TGTGCCAGCAGATCAACAGGGGATCAGCCCCAGCATTTT.